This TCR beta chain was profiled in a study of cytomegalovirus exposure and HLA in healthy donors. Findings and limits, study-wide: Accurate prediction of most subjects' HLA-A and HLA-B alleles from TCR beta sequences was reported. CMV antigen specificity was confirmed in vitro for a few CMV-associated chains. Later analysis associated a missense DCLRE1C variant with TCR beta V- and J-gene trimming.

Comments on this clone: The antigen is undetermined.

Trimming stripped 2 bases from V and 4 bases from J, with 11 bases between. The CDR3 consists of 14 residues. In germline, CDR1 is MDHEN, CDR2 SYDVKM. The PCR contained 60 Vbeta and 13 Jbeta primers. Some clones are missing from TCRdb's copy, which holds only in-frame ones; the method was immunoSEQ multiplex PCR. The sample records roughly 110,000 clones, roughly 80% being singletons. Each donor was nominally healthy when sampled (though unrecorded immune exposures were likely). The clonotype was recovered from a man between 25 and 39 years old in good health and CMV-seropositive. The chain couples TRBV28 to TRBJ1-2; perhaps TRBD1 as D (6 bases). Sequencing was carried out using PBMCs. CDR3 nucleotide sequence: TGTGCCAGCAGTTTAAGCCAGGGGATCTATGGCTACACCTTC. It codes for CASSLSQGIYGYTF.